This T cell receptor beta chain was obtained from a study of blood T cell repertoires in COVID-19. Study processing details: Reference gene primer amplification gave estimated nucleated cell counts. The method was immunoSEQ multiplex PCR; TCRdb's version includes in-frame clones alone and lacks a portion of them. V, J and clone size derive from that table, while D and trimming were established from the DNA sequence. The sample holds roughly 220,000 clones, about 80% seen once. The receptor was isolated from a woman in her twenties or thirties who had recovered from COVID-19. The sample consisted of peripheral blood.

The CDR3 DNA reads TGTGCCGCTGACAGGGGGCGGTACGAGCAGTACTTC. It encodes CAADRGRYEQYF. The rearrangement links TRBV30 to TRBJ2-7; 10 nucleotides line up with TRBD1. Germline V lookup: CDR1 GTSNPN, CDR2 SVGIG (reference sequence). CDR3 length: 12 residues. With V trimmed by 8 bases and J by 4 bases, 5 bases remained unmatched. Drawing the rest from reference TRBV30 and TRBJ2-7, the complete variable domain is SQTIHQWPATLVQPVGSPLSLECTVEGTSNPNLYWYRQAAGRGLQLLFYSVGIGQISSEVPQNLSASRPQDRQFILSSKKLLLSDSGFYLCAADRGRYEQYFGPGTRLTVT.